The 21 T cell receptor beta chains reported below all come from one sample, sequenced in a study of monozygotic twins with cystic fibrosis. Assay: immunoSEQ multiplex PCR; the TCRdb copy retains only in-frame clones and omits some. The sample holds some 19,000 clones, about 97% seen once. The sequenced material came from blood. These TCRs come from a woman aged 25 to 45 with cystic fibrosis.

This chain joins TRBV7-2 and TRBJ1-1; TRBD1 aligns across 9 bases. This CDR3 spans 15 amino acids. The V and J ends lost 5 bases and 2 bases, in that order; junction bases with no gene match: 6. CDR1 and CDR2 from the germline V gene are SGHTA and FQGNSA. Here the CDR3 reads CASSPRTGDNTEAFF. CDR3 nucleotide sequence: TGTGCCAGCAGCCCCCGGACAGGGGACAACACTGAAGCTTTCTTT. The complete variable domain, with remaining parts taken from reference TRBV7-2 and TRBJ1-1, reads GAGVSQSPSNKVTEKGKDVELRCDPISGHTALYWYRQSLGQGLEFLIYFQGNSAPDKSGLPSDRFSAERTGGSVSTLTIQRTQQEDSAVYLCASSPRTGDNTEAFFGQGTRLTVV.

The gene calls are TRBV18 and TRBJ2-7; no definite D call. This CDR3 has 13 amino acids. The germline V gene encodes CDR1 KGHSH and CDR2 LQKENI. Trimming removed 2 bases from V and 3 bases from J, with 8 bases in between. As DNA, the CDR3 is TGTGCCAGCTCACCAGGAGTCGGCTACGAGCAGTACTTC. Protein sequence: CASSPGVGYEQYF.

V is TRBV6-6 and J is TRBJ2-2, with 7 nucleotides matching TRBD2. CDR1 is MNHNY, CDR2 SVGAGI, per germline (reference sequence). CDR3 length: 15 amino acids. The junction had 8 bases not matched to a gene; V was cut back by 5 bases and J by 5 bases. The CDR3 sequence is CASSKGIGGTGELFF. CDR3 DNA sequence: TGTGCCAGCAGTAAAGGAATCGGGGGGACCGGGGAGCTGTTTTTT.

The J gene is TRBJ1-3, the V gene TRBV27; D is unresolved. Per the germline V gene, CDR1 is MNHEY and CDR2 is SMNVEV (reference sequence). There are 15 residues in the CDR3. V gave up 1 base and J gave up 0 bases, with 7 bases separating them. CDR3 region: CASSLWPVSGNTIYF. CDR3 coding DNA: TGTGCCAGCAGTTTATGGCCAGTCTCTGGAAACACCATATATTTT.

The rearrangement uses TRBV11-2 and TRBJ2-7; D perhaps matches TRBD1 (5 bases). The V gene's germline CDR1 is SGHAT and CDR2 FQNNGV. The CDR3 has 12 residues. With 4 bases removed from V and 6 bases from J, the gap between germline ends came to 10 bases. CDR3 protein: CASSYRLGEQYF. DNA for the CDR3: TGTGCCAGCAGCTACAGGCTGGGCGAGCAGTACTTC. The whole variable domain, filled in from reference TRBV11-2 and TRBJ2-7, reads EAGVAQSPRYKIIEKRQSVAFWCNPISGHATLYWYQQILGQGPKLLIQFQNNGVVDDSQLPKDRFSAERLKGVDSTLKIQPAKLEDSAVYLCASSYRLGEQYFGPGTRLTVT.

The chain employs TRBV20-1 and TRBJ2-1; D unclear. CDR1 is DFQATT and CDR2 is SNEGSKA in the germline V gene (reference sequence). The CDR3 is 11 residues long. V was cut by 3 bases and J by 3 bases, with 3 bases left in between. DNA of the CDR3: TGCAGTGCTAGGGGCTACAATGAGCAGTTCTTC. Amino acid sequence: CSARGYNEQFF.

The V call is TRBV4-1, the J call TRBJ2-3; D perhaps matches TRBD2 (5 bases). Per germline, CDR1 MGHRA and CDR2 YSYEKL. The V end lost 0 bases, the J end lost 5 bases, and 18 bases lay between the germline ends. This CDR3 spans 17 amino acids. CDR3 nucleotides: TGCGCCAGCAGCCAAGATCAGCTCGGGGAAGTTCGAGATACGCAGTATTTT. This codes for CASSQDQLGEVRDTQYF.

The CDR3 loop is CAISESGTGSLREKLFF. The CDR3 region has the DNA TGTGCCATCAGTGAGTCCGGGACAGGGTCCCTTCGGGAAAAACTGTTTTTT. The chain employs TRBV10-3 and TRBJ1-4, with 9 bases matching TRBD1. CDR3 length: 17 residues. Trimming took 0 bases from V and 8 from J; bases not matched to a gene: 10. The germline CDR1 and CDR2 sequences are ENHRY and SYGVKD.

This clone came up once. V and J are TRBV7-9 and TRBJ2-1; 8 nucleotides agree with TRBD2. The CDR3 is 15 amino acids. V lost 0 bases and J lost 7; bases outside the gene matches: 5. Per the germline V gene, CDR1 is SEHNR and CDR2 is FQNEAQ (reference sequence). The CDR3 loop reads CASSLAGTRGNEQFF. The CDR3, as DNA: TGTGCCAGCAGCTTAGCCGGGACTAGAGGAAATGAGCAGTTCTTC.

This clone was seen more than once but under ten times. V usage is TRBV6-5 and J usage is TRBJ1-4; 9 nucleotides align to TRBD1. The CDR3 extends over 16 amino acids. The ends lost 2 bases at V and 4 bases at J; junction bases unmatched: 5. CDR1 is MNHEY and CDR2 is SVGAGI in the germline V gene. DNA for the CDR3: TGTGCCAGCAGTTACCGGGACAGGGAAGGTAATGAAAAACTGTTTTTT. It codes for CASSYRDREGNEKLFF.

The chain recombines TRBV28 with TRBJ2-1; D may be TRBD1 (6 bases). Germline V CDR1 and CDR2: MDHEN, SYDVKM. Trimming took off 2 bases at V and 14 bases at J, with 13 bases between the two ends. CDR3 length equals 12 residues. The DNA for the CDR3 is TGTGCCAGCAGTTTACCCCCCAGGGGAAAGTTCTTC. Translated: CASSLPPRGKFF. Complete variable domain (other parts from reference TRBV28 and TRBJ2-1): DVKVTQSSRYLVKRTGEKVFLECVQDMDHENMFWYRQDPGLGLRLIYFSYDVKMKEKGDIPEGYSVSREKKERFSLILESASTNQTSMYLCASSLPPRGKFFGPGTRLTVL.

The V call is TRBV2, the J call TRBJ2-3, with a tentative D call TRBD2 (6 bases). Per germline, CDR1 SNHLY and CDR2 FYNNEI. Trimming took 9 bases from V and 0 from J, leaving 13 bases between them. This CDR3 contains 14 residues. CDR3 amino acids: CASRGDSSTDTQYF. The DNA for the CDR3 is TGTGCCAGTCGCGGGGACTCGAGCACAGATACGCAGTATTTT.

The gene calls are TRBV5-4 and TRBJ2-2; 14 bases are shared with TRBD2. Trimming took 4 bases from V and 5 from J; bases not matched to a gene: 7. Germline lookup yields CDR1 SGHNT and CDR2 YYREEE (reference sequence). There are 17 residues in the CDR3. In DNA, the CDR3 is TGTGCCAGCAGCGGACTAGCGGGGGGCCTAAGAACCGGGGAGCTGTTTTTT. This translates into CASSGLAGGLRTGELFF.

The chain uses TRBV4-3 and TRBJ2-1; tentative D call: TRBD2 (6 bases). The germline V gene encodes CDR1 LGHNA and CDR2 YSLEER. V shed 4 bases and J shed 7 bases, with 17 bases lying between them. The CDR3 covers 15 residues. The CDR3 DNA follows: TGCGCCAGCAGCCCCCTCGGGGTAGCGGCTAATGAGCAGTTCTTC. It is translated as CASSPLGVAANEQFF.

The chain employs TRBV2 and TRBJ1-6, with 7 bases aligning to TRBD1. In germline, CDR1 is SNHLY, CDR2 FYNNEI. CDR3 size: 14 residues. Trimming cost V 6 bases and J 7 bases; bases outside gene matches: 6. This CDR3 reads CASRARQGNSPLHF. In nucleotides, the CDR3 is TGTGCCAGCAGAGCCAGACAGGGAAATTCACCCCTCCACTTT. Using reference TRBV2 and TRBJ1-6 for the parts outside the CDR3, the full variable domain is EPEVTQTPSHQVTQMGQEVILRCVPISNHLYFYWYRQILGQKVEFLVSFYNNEISEKSEIFDDQFSVERPDGSNFTLKIRSTKLEDSAMYFCASRARQGNSPLHFGNGTRLTVT.

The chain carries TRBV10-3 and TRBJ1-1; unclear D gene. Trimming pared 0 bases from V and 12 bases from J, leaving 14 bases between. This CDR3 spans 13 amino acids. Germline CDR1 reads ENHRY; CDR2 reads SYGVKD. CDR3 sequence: CAISESGQPGTFF. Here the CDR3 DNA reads TGTGCCATCAGTGAGTCAGGGCAGCCGGGCACTTTCTTT.

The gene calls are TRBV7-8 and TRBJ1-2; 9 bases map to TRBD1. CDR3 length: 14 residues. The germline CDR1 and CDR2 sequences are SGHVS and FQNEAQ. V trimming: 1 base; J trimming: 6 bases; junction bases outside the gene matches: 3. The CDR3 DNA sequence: TGTGCCAGCAGCTTAGACAGGGGGCGGCATGGCTACACCTTC. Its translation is CASSLDRGRHGYTF.

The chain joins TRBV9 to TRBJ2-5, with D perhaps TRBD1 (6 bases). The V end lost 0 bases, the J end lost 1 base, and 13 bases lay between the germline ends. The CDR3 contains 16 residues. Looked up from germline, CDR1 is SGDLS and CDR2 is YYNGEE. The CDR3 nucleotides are TGTGCCAGCAGCGTAGCCCCCGCAGGGGCCCAAGAGACCCAGTACTTC. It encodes CASSVAPAGAQETQYF.

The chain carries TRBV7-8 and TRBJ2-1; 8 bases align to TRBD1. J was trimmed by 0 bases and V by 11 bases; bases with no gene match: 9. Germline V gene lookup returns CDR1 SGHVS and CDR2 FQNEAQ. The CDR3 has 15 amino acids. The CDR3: CACTTGGISYNEQFF. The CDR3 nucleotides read TGTGCCTGCACCACAGGGGGAATCTCCTACAATGAGCAGTTCTTC.

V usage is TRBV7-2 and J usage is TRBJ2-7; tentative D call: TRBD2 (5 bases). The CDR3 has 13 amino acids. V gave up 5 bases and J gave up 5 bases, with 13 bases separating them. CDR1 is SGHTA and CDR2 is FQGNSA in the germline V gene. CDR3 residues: CASSETGIHEQYF. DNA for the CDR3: TGTGCCAGCAGCGAGACGGGGATACACGAGCAGTACTTC.

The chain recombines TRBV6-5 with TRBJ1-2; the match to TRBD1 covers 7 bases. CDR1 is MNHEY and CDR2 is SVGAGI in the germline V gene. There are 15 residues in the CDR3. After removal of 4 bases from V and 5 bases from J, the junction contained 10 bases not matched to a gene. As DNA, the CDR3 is TGTGCCAGCAGTTCCGGGACAGAGAAAGCTTATGGCTACACCTTC. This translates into CASSSGTEKAYGYTF.